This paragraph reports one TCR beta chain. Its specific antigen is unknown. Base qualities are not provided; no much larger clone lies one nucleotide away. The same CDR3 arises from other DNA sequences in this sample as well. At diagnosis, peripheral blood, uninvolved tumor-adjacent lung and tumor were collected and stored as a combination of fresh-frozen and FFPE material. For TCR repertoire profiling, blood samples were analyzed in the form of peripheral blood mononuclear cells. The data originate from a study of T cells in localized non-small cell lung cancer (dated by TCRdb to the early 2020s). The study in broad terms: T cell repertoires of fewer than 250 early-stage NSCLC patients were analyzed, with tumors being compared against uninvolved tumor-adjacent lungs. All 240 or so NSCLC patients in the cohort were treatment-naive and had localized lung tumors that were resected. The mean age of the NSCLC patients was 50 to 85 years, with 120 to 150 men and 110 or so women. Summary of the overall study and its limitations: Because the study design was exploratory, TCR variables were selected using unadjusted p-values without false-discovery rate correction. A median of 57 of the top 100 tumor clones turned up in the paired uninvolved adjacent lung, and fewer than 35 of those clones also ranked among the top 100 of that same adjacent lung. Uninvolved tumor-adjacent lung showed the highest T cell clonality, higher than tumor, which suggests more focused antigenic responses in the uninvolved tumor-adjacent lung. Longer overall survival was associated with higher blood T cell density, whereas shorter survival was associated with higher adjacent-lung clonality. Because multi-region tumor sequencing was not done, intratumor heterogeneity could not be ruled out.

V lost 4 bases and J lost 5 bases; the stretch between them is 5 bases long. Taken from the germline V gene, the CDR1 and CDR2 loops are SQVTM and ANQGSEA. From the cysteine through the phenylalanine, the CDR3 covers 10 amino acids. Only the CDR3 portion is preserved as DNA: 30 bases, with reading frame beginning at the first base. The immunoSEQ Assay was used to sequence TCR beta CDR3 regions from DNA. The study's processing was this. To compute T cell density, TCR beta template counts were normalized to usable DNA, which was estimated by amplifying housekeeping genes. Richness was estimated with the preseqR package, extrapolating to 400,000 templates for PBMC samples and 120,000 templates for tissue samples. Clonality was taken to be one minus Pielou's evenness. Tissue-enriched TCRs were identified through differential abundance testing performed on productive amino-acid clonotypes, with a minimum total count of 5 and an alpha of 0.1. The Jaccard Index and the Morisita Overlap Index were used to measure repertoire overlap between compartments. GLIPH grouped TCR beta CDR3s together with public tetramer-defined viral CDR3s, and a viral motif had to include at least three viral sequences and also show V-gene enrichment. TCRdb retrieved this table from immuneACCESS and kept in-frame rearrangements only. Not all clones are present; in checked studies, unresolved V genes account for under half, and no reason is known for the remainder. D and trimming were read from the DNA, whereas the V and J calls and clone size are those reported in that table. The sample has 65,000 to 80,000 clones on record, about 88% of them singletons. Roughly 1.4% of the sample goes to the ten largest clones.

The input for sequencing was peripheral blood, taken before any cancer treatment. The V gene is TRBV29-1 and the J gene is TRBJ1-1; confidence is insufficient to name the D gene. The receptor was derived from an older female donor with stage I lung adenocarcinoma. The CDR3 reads CSVVGTEAFF. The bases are TGCAGCGTTGTGGGGACTGAAGCTTTCTTT.